This TCR beta chain originates from a study of CD8 T cells in ankylosing spondylitis (TCRdb year 2017). Concerning the study at large: The study set out to find disease-linked TCR variants by profiling T cell receptor beta repertoires in ankylosing spondylitis patients and healthy donors. Peripheral blood samples were taken, and synovial fluid was additionally collected from ankylosing spondylitis patients. The full study cohort was made up of approximately 24 ankylosing spondylitis patients and 108 healthy donors.

The germline V gene encodes CDR1 SGHRS and CDR2 YFSETQ. V is cut back by 0 bases and J by 6 bases, with 11 bases in the junction unmatched. The CDR3 numbers 16 residues from cysteine through phenylalanine. The DNA shown is the 48-base CDR3, in frame from base 1. The research as a whole found: A TCR beta motif of eight highly homologous amino acid variants appeared characteristic of blood from ankylosing spondylitis patients. Some motif variants were previously reported in synovial fluid and blood of reactive arthritis patients, suggesting common disease-initiation mechanisms. According to the report, matched synovial fluid samples from ankylosing spondylitis patients were significantly enriched for the disease-linked clones. A CD8+ phenotype was shown by the disease-linked clones, which were found at relatively low frequencies in peripheral blood.

The sample was run on an Illumina HiSeq 2500. Quantitative 5'-RACE with molecular barcodes was the method used to prepare the TCR beta libraries. In the authors' own workflow: To identify disease-linked TCR variants, a new computational method was used, one built on a probabilistic model of VDJ rearrangement. TCRdb took the public reads, trimmed them with fastp at Q25, ran MiXCR for clone calling and kept in-frame beta chains. Rows are combined by CDR3 protein, so each entry shows the most common genes and DNA. TCRdb's processing, not the study's, gives the V and J calls here. Here the sample has 350,000 to 550,000 distinct CDR3 sequences; roughly a quarter occur a single time. The ten largest account for over 0.8% of the sample. This clonotype was seen more than once but under ten times. Its recognized antigen is unknown. No clone much larger than this one lies a single base away; base qualities are absent.

This clonotype was sampled from a male donor with ankylosing spondylitis. In this chain, TRBV5-1 is recombined with TRBJ2-5; 7 bases in between match TRBD2. The sample comprised blood, either unsorted or a sorted T cell fraction (not recorded which). Read as DNA, the sequence is TGCGCCAGCAGCTTGGAGGGAGGGCGGGAGATCAAGACCCAGTACTTC. The resulting protein is CASSLEGGREIKTQYF. Where the CDR3 stops, the reference TRBV5-1 and TRBJ2-5 genes take over; the full variable domain is KAGVTQTPRYLIKTRGQQVTLSCSPISGHRSVSWYQQTPGQGLQFLFEYFSETQRNKGNFPGRFSGRQFSNSRSEMNVSTLELGDSALYLCASSLEGGREIKTQYFGPGTRLLVL.